A selection of T cell receptor beta chains follows, all from one sample in a study of T cell responses to AZD1222 COVID-19 vaccine. Assay: immunoSEQ multiplex PCR; the TCRdb copy retains only in-frame clones and omits some. In the table there are approximately 100,000 clones, about 90% of which are singletons. The sample here was peripheral blood, taken on day 0 of AZD1222 vaccination. The receptors were sampled from an adult in good health. CDR3s include the opening cysteine and the closing phenylalanine or tryptophan. The order of the fields is clone size, J gene, V gene, D gene, CDR3 DNA, CDR3 protein. The D gene is left open where the match is weak. Clone size, where shown, is once, few, many, or a class for clones that have expanded.

.,TRBJ1-5,TRBV19,.,TGTGCCAGTAGTCGGACAGCGCGTAGCAATCAGCCCCAGCATTTT,CASSRTARSNQPQHF
.,TRBJ1-3,TRBV19,TRBD1,TGTGCCAGTAGCTCCGGGACAGTCGGCTCTGGAAACACCATATATTTT,CASSSGTVGSGNTIYF
.,TRBJ1-5,TRBV7-9,TRBD1,TGTGCCAGCAGCTTAGCATCCGGGACAGGGAATCAGCCCCAGCATTTT,CASSLASGTGNQPQHF
.,TRBJ2-3,TRBV24-1,.,TGTGCCACCAGTGATTATCGTTGGGGAAGCACAGATACGCAGTATTTT,CATSDYRWGSTDTQYF
.,TRBJ1-5,TRBV21-1,.,TGTGCCAGCAGCAACCAGGGTTGTCAGCCCCAGCATTTT,CASSNQGCQPQHF
once,TRBJ2-2,TRBV7-2,.,TGTGCCAGCACCTTAGGGGGGTACACCGGGGAGCTGTTTTTT,CASTLGGYTGELFF
.,TRBJ2-1,TRBV11-2,TRBD2,TGTGCCAGCAGCTCTCCTAGCGGCGACAATGAGCAGTTCTTC,CASSSPSGDNEQFF
.,TRBJ2-5,TRBV5-4,.,TGTGCCAGCAGCTTGGAAGGAGGAATGGAGACCCAGTACTTC,CASSLEGGMETQYF
.,TRBJ2-2,TRBV3-1/TRBV3-2,TRBD2,TGTGCCAGCAGCCTCTCTAGGGCGGGAGGGCCCGGGGAGCTGTTTTTT,CASSLSRAGGPGELFF
.,TRBJ2-1,TRBV9,TRBD1,TGTGCCAGCAGCGTGGCTACAGGGGCCTACAATGAGCAGTTCTTC,CASSVATGAYNEQFF
.,TRBJ1-1,TRBV11-2,TRBD1,TGTGCCAGCAGCTTGGACAGGGTGGGAACTGAAGCTTTCTTT,CASSLDRVGTEAFF
.,TRBJ1-2,TRBV27,.,TGTGCCAGCACCTCCGCCACGGGGGGTGAGACGTATGGCTACACCTTC,CASTSATGGETYGYTF
few,TRBJ1-1,TRBV5-1,TRBD1,TGCGCCAGCAGCTTGGGTCGCGGACAGGGGGCACGAACTTTCTTT,CASSLGRGQGARTFF
.,TRBJ1-1,TRBV9,.,TGTGCCAGCAGCGTAGGAATTGGTCCGAACACTGAAGCTTTCTTT,CASSVGIGPNTEAFF
.,TRBJ2-1,TRBV7-8,.,TGTGCCAGCAGCTTAGATCTGTTCAATGAGCAGTTCTTC,CASSLDLFNEQFF
.,TRBJ2-7,TRBV4-1,.,TGCGCCAGCAGCCTCGACTGGGACGAGCAGTACTTC,CASSLDWDEQYF
.,TRBJ2-7,TRBV12-5,.,TGTGCTAGTGGTTCCCCGCCAGACTCCTACGAGCAGTACTTC,CASGSPPDSYEQYF
.,TRBJ2-1,TRBV28,.,TGTGCCAGCAGTTTAGGCCCGAGTGGAGCAGGTGAGCAGTTCTTC,CASSLGPSGAGEQFF
few,TRBJ1-3,TRBV6-5,.,TGTGCCAGCACACGGGACACCTCTGCGAACACCATATATTTT,CASTRDTSANTIYF
.,TRBJ1-2,TRBV7-8,.,TGTGCCAGCAGCCGGGGGATCGGGGTCTATGGCTACACCTTC,CASSRGIGVYGYTF
.,TRBJ2-2,TRBV27,.,TGTGCCAGCAGTTCCCGGACGCCAAGTTTCACCGGGGAGCTGTTTTTT,CASSSRTPSFTGELFF
.,TRBJ1-1,TRBV7-9,.,TGTGCCAGCAGCTTGCCAGGGCCCACTGAAGCTTTCTTT,CASSLPGPTEAFF
.,TRBJ1-2,TRBV2,TRBD1,TGTGCCAGCAGTTCCCTCCCAGGGGGAGACTATGGCTACACCTTC,CASSSLPGGDYGYTF
.,TRBJ1-5,TRBV21-1,.,TGTGCCAGCAGCCTGACCCAAAACCATCAGCCCCAGCATTTT,CASSLTQNHQPQHF
.,TRBJ2-1,TRBV3-1/TRBV3-2,.,TGTGCCAGCAGCCTGGCCGGGACTTTTTCCTACAATGAGCAGTTCTTC,CASSLAGTFSYNEQFF
.,TRBJ1-5,TRBV19,TRBD1,TGTGCCAGTGGGTACGGTGACAGGGGTTATCAGCCCCAGCATTTT,CASGYGDRGYQPQHF
.,TRBJ2-5,TRBV9,.,TGTGCCAGCAGCGCGAGAACAGGGACGCCAAAAATGTACTTC,CASSARTGTPKMYF
.,TRBJ1-1,TRBV6-5,.,TGTGCCAGCAGTTCCACAGACGGGTACACTGAAGCTTTCTTT,CASSSTDGYTEAFF
once,TRBJ1-3,TRBV7-2,.,TGTGCCAGCAGCTTAGTAGGCAGACCTTTAGGAAACACCATATATTTT,CASSLVGRPLGNTIYF
few,TRBJ2-6,TRBV21-1,.,TGTGCCAACTCCCACACGGGACAGGGGGCAGGAGGGGCCAACGTCCTGACTTTC,CANSHTGQGAGGANVLTF
once,TRBJ2-1,TRBV15,TRBD2,TGTGCCACCAGCAGAGGGGGGACTAGCGGGAGTTATGAGCAGTTCTTC,CATSRGGTSGSYEQFF
.,TRBJ2-7,TRBV18,TRBD2,TGTGCCAGCTCACTAGGGACTAGCGGGACCTTCCCCTACGAGCAGTACTTC,CASSLGTSGTFPYEQYF
once,TRBJ2-7,TRBV5-1,TRBD2,TGCGCCAGCAGCTTGGAGACTAGCGGGAGAAGCTCCTACGAGCAGTACTTC,CASSLETSGRSSYEQYF
.,TRBJ1-4,TRBV5-1,.,TGCGCCAGCTGCGACGGTCCTAATGAAAAACTGTTTTTT,CASCDGPNEKLFF
.,TRBJ2-7,TRBV5-1,TRBD1,TGCGCCAGCAGCAGACAGGGGAACTACGAGCAGTACTTC,CASSRQGNYEQYF
.,TRBJ2-7,TRBV7-9,TRBD1,TGTGCCAGCCTATTCACAGGGGAAGACGAGCAGTACTTC,CASLFTGEDEQYF
.,TRBJ2-7,TRBV6-5,TRBD1,TGTGCCAGCAGTTACTCTTGGACAGGGGGCTCCTACGAGCAGTACTTC,CASSYSWTGGSYEQYF
.,TRBJ2-2,TRBV7-9,TRBD1,TGTGCCAGCAGCTTAGATTGGGACAGCACCGGGGAGCTGTTTTTT,CASSLDWDSTGELFF
.,TRBJ1-5,TRBV7-9,.,TGTGCCAGCAGCTTAATGGGTAGCAATCAGCCCCAGCATTTT,CASSLMGSNQPQHF
.,TRBJ2-7,TRBV28,.,TGTGCCACCTGGGACCGGAGCTCCTACGAGCAGTACTTC,CATWDRSSYEQYF
once,TRBJ1-4,TRBV6-5,TRBD1,TGTGCCAGCAGGGCGGGACAGATTAATGAAAAACTGTTTTTT,CASRAGQINEKLFF
.,TRBJ1-6,TRBV7-8,TRBD1,TGTGCCAGCAGCACCCGACAGGGGAATTCACCCCTCCACTTT,CASSTRQGNSPLHF
.,TRBJ1-6,TRBV11-3,TRBD1,TGTGCCAGCAGCCGCGGACAGGGAGGATCACCCCTCCACTTT,CASSRGQGGSPLHF
few,TRBJ1-1,TRBV7-3,.,TGTGCCAGCAGTGAGGTGGGCGGGAACACTGAAGCTTTCTTT,CASSEVGGNTEAFF